Following are 30 T cell receptor beta chains from one sample sequenced in a study of T-cell memory formation after mild COVID-19. A single record per CDR3 protein comes from TCRdb applying MiXCR to the 5' RACE reads. The data contain under 450,000 distinct CDR3 sequences, 20% to 25% of them singletons. Material for sequencing was PBMCs or a T cell subset sorted from them (not recorded which). The receptor set was obtained from a man between 18 and 35 years old who had mild COVID-19 (a few samples of this study predate the infection). Cell type and time point are not known.

This clonotype occurred a few times. V is TRBV11-2 and J is TRBJ2-5, with D maybe TRBD1 (5 bases). Trimming removed 6 bases at V and 4 bases at J, with 9 bases between. Germline CDR1 and CDR2: SGHAT and FQNNGV. The CDR3 is 12 residues long. CDR3 sequence (DNA): TGTGCCAGCAGGGGGCCTCGAGAGACCCAGTACTTC. Its translation: CASRGPRETQYF.

This clonotype showed up many times. The rearrangement links TRBV4-3 to TRBJ2-7, with D perhaps matching TRBD1 (5 bases). Germline V gene lookup returns CDR1 LGHNA and CDR2 YSLEER. V was shortened by 0 bases and J by 2 bases, with 11 bases between the two germline ends. CDR3 size: 15 residues. The DNA of the CDR3 is TGCGCCAGCAGCCAAGACGCCCTGACAGCCTACGAGCAGTACTTC. Encoded protein: CASSQDALTAYEQYF.

This clonotype was observed a handful of times. The chain uses TRBV12-3 or TRBV12-4 and TRBJ2-2; 9 bases map to TRBD1. V dropped 3 bases and J dropped 7; count of bases not matched to a gene: 12. This CDR3 comprises 17 residues. CDR3 DNA sequence: TGTGCCAGCAGTTTTATTCCCGGGACAGGGATGGACGGGGAGCTGTTTTTT. This sequence encodes CASSFIPGTGMDGELFF.

The sample holds many counts of this clonotype. The rearrangement links TRBV2 to TRBJ2-2, with D maybe TRBD2 (7 bases). V lost 1 base to trimming and J lost 5 bases, with 11 bases between them. Germline values: CDR1 SNHLY, CDR2 FYNNEI. The CDR3 sequence is 15 residues long. This CDR3 is CASSEEGGGTGELFF. The CDR3 nucleotides are TGTGCCAGCAGTGAAGAAGGGGGAGGGACCGGGGAGCTGTTTTTT.

The CDR3: CASRLTVSSYEQYV. CDR3 sequence (DNA): TGTGCCAGCAGACTGACGGTGAGCTCCTACGAGCAGTACGTC. The V gene is TRBV28, the J gene TRBJ2-7; D is uncertain. Germline lookup yields CDR1 MDHEN and CDR2 SYDVKM. The length of the CDR3 is 14 residues. V shed 6 bases and J shed 0 bases, with 12 bases lying between them.

This clonotype was counted only a few times. J is TRBJ2-7 and V is TRBV7-9, with 9 bases fitting TRBD1. V dropped 4 bases and J dropped 4; count of bases not matched to a gene: 5. Looked up from germline, CDR1 is SEHNR and CDR2 is FQNEAQ (reference sequence). This CDR3 region has 14 residues. This chain's CDR3 is CASSSGQGGYEQYF. DNA for the CDR3: TGTGCCAGCAGCTCGGGACAGGGAGGGTACGAGCAGTACTTC. Variable domain in full (rest from reference TRBV7-9 and TRBJ2-7): DTGVSQNPRHKITKRGQNVTFRCDPISEHNRLYWYRQTLGQGPEFLTYFQNEAQLEKSRLLSDRFSAERPKGSFSTLEIQRTEQGDSAMYLCASSSGQGGYEQYFGPGTRLTVT.

This clonotype was observed a few times. The V gene is TRBV6-1, the J gene TRBJ2-7; TRBD1 aligns across 7 bases. Germline trimming cut 5 bases from V and 6 bases from J; bases unmatched to any gene: 10. The CDR3 is 14 residues long. Germline CDR1 and CDR2: MNHNS and SASEGT. The CDR3 DNA follows: TGTGCCAGCAGTCGAGGGACAGCCTCGGGCGAGCAGTACGTC. Encoded protein: CASSRGTASGEQYV.

The V gene is TRBV2, the J gene TRBJ2-7, with TRBD1 matching over 8 bases. V trimming: 4 bases; J trimming: 4 bases; junction bases outside the gene matches: 6. CDR1 is SNHLY and CDR2 is FYNNEI in the germline V gene. The CDR3 extends over 14 amino acids. The CDR3 reads CASSVDRGVYEQYF. The CDR3 DNA reads TGTGCCAGCAGTGTTGACAGGGGAGTATACGAGCAGTACTTC.

J is TRBJ2-5 and V is TRBV6-5; maybe TRBD1 (6 bases). The ends were cut back, 2 bases at V and 1 base at J, with 11 bases in the middle. The germline gives CDR1 MNHEY, CDR2 SVGAGI. The CDR3 has 15 amino acids. The CDR3 DNA reads as TGTGCCAGCAGTTACGCCAGGACAGCCCAAGAGACCCAGTACTTC. Amino acids: CASSYARTAQETQYF.

This chain joins TRBV24-1 and TRBJ2-5; the D is unclear. The V and J ends lost 5 bases and 1 base respectively, with 7 bases between them. The CDR3 length is 13 residues. Germline V CDR1 and CDR2: KGHDR, SFDVKD. The CDR3 DNA reads TGTGCCACCAGTGGAGAGTCCCAAGAGACCCAGTACTTC. It is translated as CATSGESQETQYF.

The genes are TRBV6-2 or TRBV6-3 and TRBJ2-5; 9 bases align to TRBD2. This CDR3 has 14 amino acids. Trimming at V came to 7 bases and at J to 3 bases, leaving 6 bases not matched to a gene. CDR1 MNHEY and CDR2 SVGEGT come from the germline V gene. The CDR3 protein is CASTIRLAEETQYF. The CDR3 DNA follows: TGTGCCAGCACTATTCGACTAGCGGAAGAGACCCAGTACTTC.

The chain joins TRBV20-1 to TRBJ2-1; D possibly uses TRBD1 or TRBD2 (5 bases each). V was cut by 5 bases and J by 7 bases, with 18 bases left in between. The CDR3 length is 14 residues. Germline V gene lookup returns CDR1 DFQATT and CDR2 SNEGSKA (reference sequence). The DNA for the CDR3 is TGCAGTGCTCTTGGGGGATTCTTTTCAAATGAGCAGTTCTTC. This encodes CSALGGFFSNEQFF.

The chain recombines TRBV18 with TRBJ2-5, with TRBD1 identical over 7 bases. V shed 3 bases and J 2 bases; nucleotides not matched to a gene: 3. The CDR3 spans 14 residues. Germline V gene lookup returns CDR1 KGHSH and CDR2 LQKENI. This chain's CDR3 is CASSPGQIQETQYF. CDR3 nucleotide sequence: TGTGCCAGCTCACCGGGACAGATACAAGAGACCCAGTACTTC.

This clonotype occurred a few times. V usage is TRBV11-2 and J usage is TRBJ2-2; D gene uncertain. V was cut by 5 bases and J by 11 bases, with 6 bases left in between. Germline values: CDR1 SGHAT, CDR2 FQNNGV. The length of the CDR3 is 10 residues. CDR3 region: CASSEVELFF. CDR3 bases: TGTGCCAGCAGCGAAGTAGAGCTGTTTTTT.

The chain is built from TRBV24-1 and TRBJ2-1, with D uncertain. V was shortened by 7 bases and J by 6 bases, with 12 bases between the two germline ends. Germline assignment: CDR1 KGHDR and CDR2 SFDVKD. The CDR3 consists of 13 residues. The CDR3 loop reads CATSSRVRNEQFF. CDR3 DNA sequence: TGTGCCACCAGCTCTAGGGTGCGCAATGAGCAGTTCTTC.

This chain links TRBV6-2 or TRBV6-3 with TRBJ2-2; D is unclear. V was shortened by 2 bases and J by 10 bases, with 8 bases between the two germline ends. CDR1 and CDR2 (germline): MNHEY, SVGEGT. CDR3 size: 12 residues. CDR3 nucleotides: TGTGCCAGCAGTTACCGGGCGGAGGAGCTGTTTTTT. Its translation is CASSYRAEELFF.

Only a few counts were recorded for this clonotype. The CDR3 region has the DNA TGCAGTGCTAGGGTCTCTGGAAACACCATATATTTT. Amino acids: CSARVSGNTIYF. The J gene is TRBJ1-3, the V gene TRBV20-1; no firm D call. Between the trimmed V and J ends, which lost 3 bases and 0 bases, there was a span of 3 bases. There are 12 residues in the CDR3. Germline loops: CDR1 DFQATT, CDR2 SNEGSKA (reference sequence).

This chain uses TRBV20-1 with TRBJ2-3; 8 bases are shared with TRBD2. CDR1 and CDR2 from the germline V gene are DFQATT and SNEGSKA (reference sequence). This CDR3 has 18 amino acids. Germline trimming cut 2 bases from V and 0 bases from J; bases unmatched to any gene: 13. CDR3 sequence reads: CSARFFGSRGASTDTQYF. The CDR3 DNA follows: TGCAGTGCTAGATTCTTCGGATCGCGGGGGGCGAGCACAGATACGCAGTATTTT.

This clonotype was recorded a few times. The J gene is TRBJ2-5, the V gene TRBV4-1; D gene uncertain. The CDR3 consists of 15 residues. The V and J ends lost 0 bases and 5 bases respectively, with 13 bases between them. CDR1 MGHRA and CDR2 YSYEKL come from the germline V gene. CDR3 in DNA: TGCGCCAGCAGCCAAGAGTCGGCACCAAACGAGACCCAGTACTTC. It translates to CASSQESAPNETQYF.

The chain carries TRBV6-5 and TRBJ2-3; 8 nucleotides align to TRBD2. Germline V gene data show CDR1 as MNHEY and CDR2 as SVGAGI. The length of the CDR3 is 15 residues. With V trimmed by 5 bases and J by 3 bases, 7 bases remained unmatched. CDR3 sequence (DNA): TGTGCCAGCAGTACGCGGGGGGACCTTACAGATACGCAGTATTTT. This codes for CASSTRGDLTDTQYF.

The chain is built from TRBV7-2 and TRBJ2-7, with a weak D call TRBD2 (7 bases). In germline, CDR1 is SGHTA, CDR2 FQGNSA. Trimming pared 3 bases from V and 5 bases from J, leaving 11 bases between. CDR3 length: 13 residues. The CDR3 DNA reads as TGTGCCAGCAGCTTTGGGGGGGCCGACGAGCAGTACGTC. Translated, it gives CASSFGGADEQYV.

The rearrangement links TRBV7-3 to TRBJ2-3; tentative D call: TRBD1 (5 bases). Germline lookup yields CDR1 SGHTA and CDR2 FQGTGA. The CDR3 contains 15 residues. Trimming took 4 bases from V and 4 from J, leaving 15 bases between them. CDR3 region: CASSWQGTIADTQYF. As DNA, the CDR3 is TGTGCCAGCAGCTGGCAGGGAACGATCGCAGATACGCAGTATTTT.

This clonotype was observed a handful of times. This sequence joins TRBV7-6 and TRBJ1-2; D ambiguous. V was cut by 8 bases and J by 4 bases, with 14 bases left in between. This CDR3 region has 13 residues. Germline CDR1 and CDR2: SGHVS and FNYEAQ. In DNA form, the CDR3 reads TGTGCCAGCTCTGAGGCAGAATTCTATGGCTACACCTTC. Translating it yields CASSEAEFYGYTF.

The chain carries TRBV3-1 and TRBJ1-2; TRBD1 aligns across 9 bases. This CDR3 has 15 residues. CDR1 LGHDT and CDR2 YNNKEL come from the germline V gene (reference sequence). The V and J ends lost 4 bases and 4 bases, in that order; junction bases with no gene match: 7. In DNA form, the CDR3 reads TGTGCCAGCAGCCCAGCGACAGGGGGAGGCTATGGCTACACCTTC. Translation: CASSPATGGGYGYTF.

V usage is TRBV11-2 and J usage is TRBJ2-1; the D gene could be TRBD1 or TRBD2 (6 bases each). The CDR3 runs to 12 residues. Germline V gives CDR1 SGHAT, CDR2 FQNNGV. V lost 5 bases to trimming and J lost 9 bases, with 11 bases between them. CDR3 loop: CASSQGGTEQFF. The CDR3 bases are TGTGCCAGCAGCCAAGGGGGGACTGAGCAGTTCTTC.

This clonotype was found many times. This chain joins TRBV20-1 and TRBJ1-2; the match to TRBD1 covers 7 bases. Germline trimming cut 0 bases from V and 2 bases from J; bases unmatched to any gene: 6. The V gene's germline CDR1 is DFQATT and CDR2 SNEGSKA (reference sequence). There are 15 residues in the CDR3. The CDR3 protein is CSARDSARGNYGYTF. The CDR3 DNA is TGCAGTGCTAGAGATTCGGCCAGGGGGAACTATGGCTACACCTTC.

The genes are TRBV6-6 and TRBJ2-1, with 11 bases lining up with TRBD1. CDR1 is MNHNY and CDR2 is SVGAGI in the germline V gene (reference sequence). CDR3 length: 13 residues. The CDR3 sequence is CASGTGGYNEQFF. As DNA, the CDR3 is TGTGCTTCCGGGACAGGGGGCTACAATGAGCAGTTCTTC.

This clonotype was counted only a few times. The chain couples TRBV6-2 or TRBV6-3 to TRBJ2-6, with D possibly TRBD2 on 7 matching bases. This CDR3 region has 17 residues. The germline CDR1 and CDR2 sequences are MNHEY and SVGEGT. Trimming left V 6 bases short and J 0 bases short, with 15 bases between. Here the CDR3 DNA reads TGTGCCAGCAGCCGACTGCGGGGGCCCTCTGGGGCCAACGTCCTGACTTTC. This encodes CASSRLRGPSGANVLTF.

The chain links TRBV7-8 to TRBJ2-5; 9 nucleotides line up with TRBD1. From germline, CDR1 is SGHVS and CDR2 FQNEAQ. CDR3 size: 16 residues. Germline trimming cut 4 bases from V and 2 bases from J; bases unmatched to any gene: 8. The CDR3, as DNA: TGTGCCAGCAGCTCCGATTTCGGACAGGGGCAAGAGACCCAGTACTTC. Translation gives CASSSDFGQGQETQYF.

This clonotype was seen at least ten times. V usage is TRBV5-1 and J usage is TRBJ2-3; the match to TRBD1 covers 10 bases. CDR1 is SGHRS, CDR2 YFSETQ, per germline. J gave up 6 bases and V 3 bases, and 10 bases lay outside the gene matches. This CDR3 region has 16 residues. The CDR3: CASSSETGGPMDTQYF. As DNA, the CDR3 is TGCGCCAGCAGCTCCGAGACAGGGGGCCCCATGGATACGCAGTATTTT.